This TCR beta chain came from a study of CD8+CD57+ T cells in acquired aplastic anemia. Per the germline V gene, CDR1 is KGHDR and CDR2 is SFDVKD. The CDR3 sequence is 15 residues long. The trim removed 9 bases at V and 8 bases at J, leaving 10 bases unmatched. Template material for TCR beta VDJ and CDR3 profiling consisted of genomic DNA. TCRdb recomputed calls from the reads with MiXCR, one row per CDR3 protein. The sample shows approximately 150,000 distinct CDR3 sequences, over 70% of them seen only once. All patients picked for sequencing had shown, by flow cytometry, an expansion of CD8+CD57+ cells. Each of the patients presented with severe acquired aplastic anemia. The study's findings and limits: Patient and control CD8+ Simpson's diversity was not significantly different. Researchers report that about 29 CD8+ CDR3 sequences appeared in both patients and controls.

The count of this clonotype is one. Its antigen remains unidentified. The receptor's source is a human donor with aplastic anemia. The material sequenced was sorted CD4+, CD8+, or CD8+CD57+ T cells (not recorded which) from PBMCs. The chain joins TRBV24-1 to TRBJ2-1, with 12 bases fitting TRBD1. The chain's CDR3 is CATQSRDRGLHEQFF. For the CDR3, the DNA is TGTGCCACCCAGAGTCGGGACAGGGGGCTTCATGAGCAGTTCTTC.